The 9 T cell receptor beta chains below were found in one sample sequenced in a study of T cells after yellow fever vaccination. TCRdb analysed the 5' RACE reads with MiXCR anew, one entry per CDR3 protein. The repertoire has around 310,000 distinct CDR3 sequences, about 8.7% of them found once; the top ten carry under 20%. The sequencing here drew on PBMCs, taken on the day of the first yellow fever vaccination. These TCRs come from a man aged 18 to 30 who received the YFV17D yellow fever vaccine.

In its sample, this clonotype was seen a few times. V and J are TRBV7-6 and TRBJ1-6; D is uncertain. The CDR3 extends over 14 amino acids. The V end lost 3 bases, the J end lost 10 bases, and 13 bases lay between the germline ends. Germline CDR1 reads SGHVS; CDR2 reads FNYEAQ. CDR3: CASSLGGKESPLHF. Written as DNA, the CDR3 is TGTGCCAGCAGCTTGGGAGGGAAGGAATCACCCCTCCACTTT.

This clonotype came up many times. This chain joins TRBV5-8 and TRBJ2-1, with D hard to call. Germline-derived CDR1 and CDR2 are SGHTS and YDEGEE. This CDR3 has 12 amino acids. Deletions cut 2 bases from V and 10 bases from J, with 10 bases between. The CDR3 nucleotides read TGTGCCAGCAGCTTACCGAACTTGGAGCAGTTCTTC. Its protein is CASSLPNLEQFF.

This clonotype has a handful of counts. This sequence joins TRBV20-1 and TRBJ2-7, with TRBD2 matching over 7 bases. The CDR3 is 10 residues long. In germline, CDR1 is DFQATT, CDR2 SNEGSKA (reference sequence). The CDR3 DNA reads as TGCAGCGCGGGGGTCCGCGAGCAGTACTTC. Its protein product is CSAGVREQYF.

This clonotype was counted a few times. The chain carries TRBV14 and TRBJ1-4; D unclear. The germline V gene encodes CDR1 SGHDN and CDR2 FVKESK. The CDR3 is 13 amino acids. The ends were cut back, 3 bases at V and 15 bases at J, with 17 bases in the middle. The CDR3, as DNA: TGTGCCAGCAGCCAGGGGTTGACGGAAAGAGTGTTTTTT. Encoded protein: CASSQGLTERVFF.

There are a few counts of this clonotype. Here the CDR3 reads CASSYVAAGVTQYF. The CDR3 nucleotides read TGTGCCAGCAGTTACGTTGCAGCCGGAGTTACGCAGTATTTT. V is TRBV12-3 or TRBV12-4 and J is TRBJ2-3; D is uncertain. V was trimmed by 4 bases and J by 8 bases, leaving 16 bases between them. The CDR3 consists of 14 residues.

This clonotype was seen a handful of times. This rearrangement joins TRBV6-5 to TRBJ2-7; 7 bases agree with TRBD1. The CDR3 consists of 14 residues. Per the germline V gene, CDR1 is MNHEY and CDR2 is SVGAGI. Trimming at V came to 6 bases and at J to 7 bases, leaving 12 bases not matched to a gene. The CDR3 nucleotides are TGTGCCAGCAGACCGGGACAGCGTGCTTGGGAGCAGTACGTC. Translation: CASRPGQRAWEQYV.

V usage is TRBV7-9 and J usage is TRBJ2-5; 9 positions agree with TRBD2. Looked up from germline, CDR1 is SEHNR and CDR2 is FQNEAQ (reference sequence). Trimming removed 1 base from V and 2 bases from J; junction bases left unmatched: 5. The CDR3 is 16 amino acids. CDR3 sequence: CASSLGGLAWQETQYF. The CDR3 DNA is TGTGCCAGCAGCTTAGGGGGACTAGCTTGGCAAGAGACCCAGTACTTC.

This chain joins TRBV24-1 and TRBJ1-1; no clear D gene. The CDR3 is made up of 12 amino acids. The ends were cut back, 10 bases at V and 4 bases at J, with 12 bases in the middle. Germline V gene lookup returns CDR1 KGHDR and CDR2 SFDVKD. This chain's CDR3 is CATKGRGTEAFF. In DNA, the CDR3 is TGTGCCACTAAAGGACGGGGCACTGAAGCTTTCTTT.

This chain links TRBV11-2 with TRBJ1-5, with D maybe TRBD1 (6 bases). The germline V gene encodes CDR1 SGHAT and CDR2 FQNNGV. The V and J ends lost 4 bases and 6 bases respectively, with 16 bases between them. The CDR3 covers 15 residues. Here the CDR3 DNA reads TGTGCCAGCAGCTCACTACAGGGTTCGGGTCAGCCCCAGCATTTT. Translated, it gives CASSSLQGSGQPQHF.